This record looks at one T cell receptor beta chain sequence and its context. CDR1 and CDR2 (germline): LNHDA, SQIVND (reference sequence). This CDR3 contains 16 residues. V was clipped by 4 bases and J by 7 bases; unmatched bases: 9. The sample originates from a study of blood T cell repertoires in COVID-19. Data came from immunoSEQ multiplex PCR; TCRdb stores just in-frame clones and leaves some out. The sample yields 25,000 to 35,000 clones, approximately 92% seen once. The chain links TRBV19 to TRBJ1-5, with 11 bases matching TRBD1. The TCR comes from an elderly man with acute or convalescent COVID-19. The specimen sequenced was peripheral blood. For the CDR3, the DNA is TGTGCCAGTAGTACCCCTGGACAGGGGGCGAAACAGCCCCAGCATTTT. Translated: CASSTPGQGAKQPQHF.